This T cell receptor (beta chain) was sequenced in a study of cytomegalovirus exposure and HLA in healthy donors. Study findings and constraints: Later examination showed HLA-associated TCR beta chains had greater clonal expansion than equally common others. Later analysis suggested links between common viral pathogens and several top significant clusters. Usually a TCR sequence was rare, but some public TCRs were found in many donors.

The PCR made use of 60 Vbeta and 13 Jbeta primers. TCRdb's table, derived via immunoSEQ multiplex PCR, lists solely in-frame clones and lacks some. Here the sample spans around 120,000 clones, less than 75% being singletons. Trimming removed 2 bases from V and 7 bases from J, with 7 bases in between. The CDR3 runs 11 residues. CDR1 is SGHDT, CDR2 YYEEEE, per germline. In the case of this clone: Antigen specificity is unknown.

This receptor was identified in a middle-aged woman in good health and CMV-seronegative. The chain uses TRBV5-6 and TRBJ2-7, with a possible D match to TRBD1 (5 bases). Input material: PBMCs. DNA for the CDR3: TGTGCCAGCAGCTTTTCAGGGGAGCAGTACTTC. Encoded protein: CASSFSGEQYF.